The 5 T cell receptor beta chains given below trace back to one sample, sequenced in a study of blood T cells in healthy people across ages. For the second PCR, which ran for about 6 to 11 cycles, a sample-barcoded 5' primer and a J-beta primer mix were used. One entry per CDR3 protein, called by TCRdb with MiXCR from the 5' RACE reads. The sample holds about 1.4 million distinct CDR3 sequences, 55% to 75% seen once. Sequenced input: blood. Receptor source: a man younger than 35 in good health.

This clonotype came up a few times. The genes are TRBV4-3 and TRBJ2-7; possibly TRBD2 for D (5 bases). The germline CDR1 and CDR2 sequences are LGHNA and YSLEER. V dropped 0 bases and J dropped 5 bases, with 20 bases sitting between them. The CDR3 runs 17 residues. The CDR3 DNA reads TGCGCCAGCAGCCAAGATCTAGGACTCCAGTCCGGCAACGAGCAGTACTTC. Amino acids: CASSQDLGLQSGNEQYF.

The chain recombines TRBV5-1 with TRBJ2-7, with 10 bases matching TRBD2. Germline assignment: CDR1 SGHRS and CDR2 YFSETQ. The length of the CDR3 is 14 residues. Trimming cost V 8 bases and J 3 bases; bases outside gene matches: 8. DNA of the CDR3: TGCGCCAGTTGGGAGCGGGAGGGCCGCTACGAGCAGTACTTC. Its protein is CASWEREGRYEQYF.

The chain is built from TRBV10-3 and TRBJ2-4; 10 bases map to TRBD2. V dropped 11 bases and J dropped 5; count of bases not matched to a gene: 6. The length of the CDR3 is 13 residues. Per the germline V gene, CDR1 is ENHRY and CDR2 is SYGVKD. CDR3 residues: CAAAGGLQNIQYF. The DNA for the CDR3 is TGTGCCGCAGCGGGGGGGCTTCAAAACATTCAGTACTTC.

The chain is built from TRBV27 and TRBJ2-3, with D tentatively TRBD2 (5 bases). Trimming shortened V by 6 bases and J by 0 bases, and 19 bases separated the two germline ends. Germline V lookup: CDR1 MNHEY, CDR2 SMNVEV (reference sequence). There are 17 residues in the CDR3. The CDR3: CASSLGGSSPSTDTQYF. CDR3 in DNA: TGTGCCAGCAGCCTAGGAGGTAGCTCCCCTAGCACAGATACGCAGTATTTT.

The gene calls are TRBV20-1 and TRBJ1-2; 10 positions match TRBD1. CDR1 is DFQATT and CDR2 is SNEGSKA in the germline V gene (reference sequence). This CDR3 comprises 13 residues. Trimming removed 3 bases from V and 4 bases from J; junction bases left unmatched: 2. CDR3: CSASGDRGYGYTF. The CDR3 nucleotides read TGCAGTGCTAGCGGGGACAGGGGCTATGGCTACACCTTC.